This paragraph covers one TCR beta chain sequence. Its antigen is not identified. The sample is drawn from a study of cytomegalovirus exposure and HLA in healthy donors. Study information: Early release data held about 92 million unique TCRs from HLA-typed donors.

Trimming left V 4 bases short and J 4 bases short, with 13 bases between. Germline lookup yields CDR1 MNHEY and CDR2 SMNVEV (reference sequence). The CDR3 has 14 amino acids. General study points: Accounts indicate the classifier identified cytomegalovirus status with strong specificity and sensitivity.

Primers included in the PCR were 60 Vbeta and 13 Jbeta primers. The protocol was immunoSEQ multiplex PCR, while the TCRdb copy is restricted to in-frame clones and leaves out a portion. The sample consists of 200,000 or so clones, around 79% of them appearing once. What was sequenced was PBMCs. The source of this sequence is a male donor in good health and CMV-seropositive. The genes are TRBV27 and TRBJ1-2, with D hard to call. For the CDR3, the DNA is TGTGCCAGCAGTTACCGACTCGAAGGCTATGGCTACACCTTC. This translates into CASSYRLEGYGYTF.